This T cell receptor beta chain was identified in a study of human T cells and chemical hapten exposure. Findings and caveats of the study: Significantly greater numbers of large CDR3 similarity clusters came from expanded TCRs than from controls.

In this sample, this clonotype turned up many times. Its specificity is unknown. TCRdb fed the RACE reads into MiXCR, producing one record per CDR3 protein. The table includes some 80,000 distinct CDR3 sequences, around 10% detected once. Germline V gene data show CDR1 as MGHDK and CDR2 as SYGVNS. The ends lost 3 bases at V and 1 base at J; junction bases unmatched: 5. This CDR3 spans 15 amino acids. The time point is: patch test 2, 6 weeks after DPC sensitization. Sample treatment: therapeutic diphenylcyclopropenone sensitization with weekly scalp DPC. The donor pool consisted of alopecia patients aged 18 to 70 years, considered suitable for DPC.

Sequencing was performed on whole blood, taken in connection with sensitization to the hapten diphenylcyclopropenone (DPC). The chain employs TRBV25-1 and TRBJ2-5, with 7 nucleotides matching TRBD1. The sequence derives from a man younger than 35 with alopecia areata. Some clones in this sample may be carry-over from other donors' samples. The CDR3 DNA reads TGTGCCAGCAGTGAGGGACAGCCCTTCCAAGAGACCCAGTACTTC. Its translation is CASSEGQPFQETQYF.